This T cell receptor (beta chain) was sequenced in a study of cytomegalovirus exposure and HLA in healthy donors. Across the whole study: As an earlier analysis found, about 200 million T cells yielded about 120 million unique TCR beta sequences.

Study-level findings and limits: It was taken for granted in presence/absence analyses that sequencing depth across donors was roughly uniform. In an earlier analysis, most TCR beta V segments were productive about 87% or about 30% of the time. The study listed roughly 150 cytomegalovirus-associated TCR beta chains.

Primers for the PCR totalled 60 Vbeta and 13 Jbeta. The method was immunoSEQ multiplex PCR; TCRdb's version includes in-frame clones alone and lacks a portion of them. The sample records more than 100,000 clones, about three fifths being singletons. In regard to this clone: Antigen: not known.

CDR1 is SGHRS and CDR2 is YFSETQ in the germline V gene. The germline V and J ends were trimmed by 4 bases and 7 bases, with 12 bases remaining between them. This CDR3 comprises 14 residues. Input material: PBMCs. This sequence joins TRBV5-1 and TRBJ1-6; TRBD1 might be the D (6 bases). The receptor was derived from a middle-aged woman in good health and CMV-seropositive. CDR3 bases: TGCGCCAGCAGCCTAGGGGGAGTCAATTCACCCCTCCACTTT. Its protein product is CASSLGGVNSPLHF.